The 23 T cell receptor beta chains below come from one sample, sequenced in a study of blood T cell repertoires in COVID-19. Profiling relied on immunoSEQ multiplex PCR, and the TCRdb table lists in-frame clones only, not all of them. Among 240,000 or so clones listed, roughly 90% were seen once. The sample consisted of peripheral blood. Receptors were obtained from a woman aged 25 to 45 with acute or convalescent COVID-19.

J is TRBJ1-2 and V is TRBV6-1, with unresolved D. Germline V lookup: CDR1 MNHNS, CDR2 SASEGT. Trimming shortened V by 1 base and J by 14 bases, and 11 bases separated the two germline ends. CDR3 length equals 11 residues. The DNA of the CDR3 is TGTGCCAGCAGTGAAGTACGGGCGGGGACCTTC. Encoded protein: CASSEVRAGTF.

The V call is TRBV10-3, the J call TRBJ2-7, with TRBD1 identical over 8 bases. V was clipped by 5 bases and J by 5 bases; unmatched bases: 8. This CDR3 is 14 amino acids long. Germline-derived CDR1 and CDR2 are ENHRY and SYGVKD. DNA of the CDR3: TGTGCCATCAGTTCCTCACAGGGGGACAACGAGCAGTACTTC. Protein product: CAISSSQGDNEQYF.

The V call is TRBV30, the J call TRBJ1-3; D unclear. Trimming took 4 bases from V and 0 from J, leaving 7 bases between them. This CDR3 region has 13 residues. Germline V gene data show CDR1 as GTSNPN and CDR2 as SVGIG (reference sequence). The CDR3 DNA sequence: TGTGCCTGGACCGGACTCTCTGGAAACACCATATATTTT. This encodes CAWTGLSGNTIYF.

The rearrangement uses TRBV4-3 and TRBJ2-1; 9 bases fit TRBD2. The CDR3 spans 16 residues. V shed 3 bases, J shed 4 bases, and the junction held 7 bases outside the gene matches. Germline CDR1 reads LGHNA; CDR2 reads YSLEER. The CDR3 here is CASSQGLAGVYNEQFF. The CDR3 DNA reads as TGCGCCAGCAGCCAGGGTTTAGCGGGGGTATACAATGAGCAGTTCTTC.

The table lists this clone with a count of one. The chain employs TRBV9 and TRBJ2-1; 14 bases agree with TRBD2. This CDR3 contains 21 residues. The V gene's germline CDR1 is SGDLS and CDR2 YYNGEE. Losses at the gene ends were 2 bases for V and 2 bases for J; bases not matched to a gene: 15. In DNA form, the CDR3 reads TGTGCCAGCAGCGTGGCCGGGACTAGCGGGAGAAGGGGGGGACCCTACAATGAGCAGTTCTTC. Amino acid sequence: CASSVAGTSGRRGGPYNEQFF.

This rearrangement joins TRBV15 to TRBJ2-7; the match to TRBD1 covers 9 bases. This CDR3 is 16 amino acids long. After removal of 3 bases from V and 3 bases from J, the junction contained 9 bases not matched to a gene. Germline CDR1 and CDR2: LNHNV and YYDKDF (reference sequence). CDR3 in DNA: TGTGCCACCAGCAGCTCTTATCCGGGACAGGGCTACGAGCAGTACTTC. Translated, it gives CATSSSYPGQGYEQYF.

V gene TRBV5-6 combines with J gene TRBJ2-7; a weak D match, TRBD2 (5 bases). There are 13 residues in the CDR3. V gave up 3 bases and J gave up 7 bases, with 14 bases separating them. In germline, CDR1 is SGHDT, CDR2 YYEEEE. The CDR3 nucleotides read TGTGCCAGCAGCTCCCGACTAACTTGGGAGCAGTACTTC. It codes for CASSSRLTWEQYF. The full variable domain, rest sourced from reference TRBV5-6 and TRBJ2-7, is DAGVTQSPTHLIKTRGQQVTLRCSPKSGHDTVSWYQQALGQGPQFIFQYYEEEERQRGNFPDRFSGHQFPNYSSELNVNALLLGDSALYLCASSSRLTWEQYFGPGTRLTVT.

The rearrangement joins TRBV2 to TRBJ1-2, with D maybe TRBD1 (5 bases). The CDR3 has 16 residues. Germline-derived CDR1 and CDR2 are SNHLY and FYNNEI. Trimming removed 7 bases from V and 5 bases from J, with 23 bases in between. The DNA for the CDR3 is TGTGCCAGCATCGGAACGGCCGGGGGAATGGAGTATGGCTACACCTTC. Its protein product is CASIGTAGGMEYGYTF.

Only one count was recorded for this clone. The chain carries TRBV7-9 and TRBJ2-1; 7 bases are a match to TRBD2. With V trimmed by 1 base and J by 13 bases, 4 bases remained unmatched. The V gene's germline CDR1 is SEHNR and CDR2 FQNEAQ (reference sequence). This CDR3 has 12 residues. CDR3 sequence: CASSLGRESQFF. The CDR3 coding sequence is TGTGCCAGCAGCTTAGGGCGGGAGAGTCAGTTCTTC.

The chain has TRBV9 and TRBJ2-7; D possibly corresponds to TRBD1 (5 bases). This CDR3 contains 13 residues. With 0 bases removed from V and 5 bases from J, the gap between germline ends came to 9 bases. Germline V gene lookup returns CDR1 SGDLS and CDR2 YYNGEE. Here the CDR3 reads CASSVEGWDEQYF. The CDR3 DNA reads TGTGCCAGCAGCGTAGAGGGGTGGGACGAGCAGTACTTC.

The rearrangement joins TRBV6-5 to TRBJ2-1, with TRBD2 matching over 8 bases. This CDR3 is 16 amino acids long. Germline CDR1 is MNHEY and CDR2 is SVGAGI. Trimming removed 0 bases from V and 8 bases from J; junction bases left unmatched: 9. As DNA, the CDR3 is TGTGCCAGCAGTTACTCCCCGGGACTAGGGGCCCATGAGCAGTTCTTC. This encodes CASSYSPGLGAHEQFF.

The rearrangement uses TRBV4-1 and TRBJ2-2; 16 bases line up with TRBD2. Germline V gene data show CDR1 as MGHRA and CDR2 as YSYEKL. The V and J ends lost 3 bases and 5 bases, in that order; junction bases with no gene match: 0. The CDR3 sequence is 16 residues long. CDR3 nucleotides: TGCGCCAGCAGCCAGGGACTAGCGGGAGGGACCGGGGAGCTGTTTTTT. This translates into CASSQGLAGGTGELFF.

This clone was detected once. This chain joins TRBV29-1 and TRBJ1-1; 8 bases fit TRBD1. The germline gives CDR1 SQVTM, CDR2 ANQGSEA. The CDR3 length is 14 residues. V shed 4 bases, J shed 6 bases, and the junction held 10 bases outside the gene matches. CDR3 DNA sequence: TGCAGCGTTGGAGGGGGGACAGGCGGGGCTGAAGCTTTCTTT. Translation gives CSVGGGTGGAEAFF.

The gene calls are TRBV12-3 or TRBV12-4 and TRBJ2-7; possible D gene TRBD2, 6 bases. The germline V and J ends were trimmed by 3 bases and 4 bases, with 7 bases remaining between them. The CDR3 consists of 12 residues. The CDR3 loop reads CASSFGGYEQYF. CDR3 nucleotide sequence: TGTGCCAGCAGTTTCGGGGGTTACGAGCAGTACTTC.

The rearrangement uses TRBV7-6 and TRBJ2-1; D perhaps matches TRBD2 (6 bases). V was clipped by 1 base and J by 4 bases, with 11 bases between them. This CDR3 region has 15 residues. In germline, CDR1 is SGHVS, CDR2 FNYEAQ. The CDR3 loop is CASSLVRERYNEQFF. In DNA, the CDR3 is TGTGCCAGCAGCTTAGTCCGGGAGCGATACAATGAGCAGTTCTTC.

The CDR3 protein is CASSEIGIMQAFF. The CDR3 region has the DNA TGTGCCAGCAGTGAAATCGGGATTATGCAGGCTTTCTTT. V is TRBV6-1 and J is TRBJ1-1, with no clear D. This CDR3 has 13 residues. Per germline, CDR1 MNHNS and CDR2 SASEGT. V lost 2 bases to trimming and J lost 11 bases, with 15 bases between them.

The gene calls are TRBV5-1 and TRBJ1-3; D is perhaps TRBD1 (5 bases). V dropped 3 bases and J dropped 0 bases, with 10 bases sitting between them. Germline loops: CDR1 SGHRS, CDR2 YFSETQ. The CDR3 runs to 15 residues. The CDR3 loop reads CASSSQGTSGNTIYF. CDR3 DNA sequence: TGCGCCAGCAGCTCCCAGGGCACCTCTGGAAACACCATATATTTT.

V is TRBV6-6 and J is TRBJ2-7, with D perhaps matching TRBD2 (5 bases). Germline assignment: CDR1 MNHNY and CDR2 SVGAGI (reference sequence). The V end lost 7 bases, the J end lost 2 bases, and 12 bases lay between the germline ends. The CDR3 contains 13 residues. DNA for the CDR3: TGTGCCAGCATGGACTCGGTGGCCTACGAGCAGTACTTC. It specifies CASMDSVAYEQYF.

This chain uses TRBV7-2 with TRBJ2-5, with TRBD2 matching over 9 bases. Germline CDR1 and CDR2: SGHTA and FQGNSA. The CDR3 covers 17 residues. Trimming at V came to 5 bases and at J to 4 bases, leaving 14 bases not matched to a gene. CDR3 amino acids: CASSTSVVAGVGETQYF. As DNA, the CDR3 is TGTGCCAGCAGCACAAGCGTGGTAGCGGGAGTGGGAGAGACCCAGTACTTC.

The CDR3 here is CASSFRGGGVEQETQYF. The CDR3 region has the DNA TGTGCCAGCAGCTTCCGGGGGGGAGGCGTAGAACAAGAGACCCAGTACTTC. The chain couples TRBV11-2 to TRBJ2-5, with TRBD2 identical over 8 bases. J gave up 2 bases and V 3 bases, and 11 bases lay outside the gene matches. This CDR3 comprises 17 residues. Per germline, CDR1 SGHAT and CDR2 FQNNGV.

V is TRBV6-5 and J is TRBJ1-2; TRBD1 might be the D (5 bases). V lost 5 bases and J lost 5, with 18 bases in between. The V gene's germline CDR1 is MNHEY and CDR2 SVGAGI. This CDR3 has 15 residues. CDR3 sequence: CASSRRTPPGYGYTF. The CDR3 DNA sequence: TGTGCCAGCAGTCGTAGGACACCCCCCGGGTATGGCTACACCTTC.

The chain uses TRBV14 and TRBJ1-5, with TRBD1 matching 8 bases. Germline trimming cut 3 bases from V and 6 bases from J; bases unmatched to any gene: 10. Germline values: CDR1 SGHDN, CDR2 FVKESK. There are 16 residues in the CDR3. The CDR3 protein is CASSQIQGAQSQPQHF. CDR3 sequence (DNA): TGTGCCAGCAGCCAGATCCAGGGGGCGCAGAGTCAGCCCCAGCATTTT.

V is TRBV7-2 and J is TRBJ2-3; TRBD2 matches 7 bases. The V gene's germline CDR1 is SGHTA and CDR2 FQGNSA. The CDR3 contains 17 residues. Losses at the gene ends were 5 bases for V and 4 bases for J; bases not matched to a gene: 15. The CDR3 loop is CASSLGGAGVFADTQYF. Written as DNA, the CDR3 is TGTGCCAGCAGCCTTGGCGGGGCGGGAGTCTTCGCAGATACGCAGTATTTT.